This T cell receptor (beta chain) derives from a study of T cells in Graves' hyperthyroidism and ophthalmopathy. In the study overall: Staff took peripheral blood when the initial diagnosis was made, before any treatment began. Study conclusions and caveats: Model-based prediction identified ophthalmopathy a median about 6 months prior to its onset.

Patients showing uncontrolled infection, other autoimmune disease, pregnancy or lactation were ineligible. In making diagnoses, clinical symptoms, serum thyroxine and TRAb, thyroid ultrasound and orbital computed tomography were all used. RNA transcripts yielded amplified TCR beta CDR3 regions. With the HTBI primer set, the TCR CDR3 went through a first round of RT-PCR. Each CDR3 protein gets one entry after TCRdb re-called the multiplex PCR reads with MiXCR. The sample includes over 500,000 distinct CDR3 sequences, 15% to 20% of them seen just once. This clonotype was recorded many times. Antigen: not known. The sample comprised blood. The receptor was derived from a woman aged 25 to 39 with Graves' ophthalmopathy.

The CDR3: CASSQALSAYEQYF. CDR3 nucleotides: TGCGCCAGCAGCCAAGCCCTCAGTGCCTACGAGCAGTACTTC. V usage is TRBV4-1 and J usage is TRBJ2-7, with no clear D. The length of the CDR3 is 14 residues. The V gene's germline CDR1 is MGHRA and CDR2 YSYEKL. V was pared by 1 base and J by 2 bases, with 9 bases between.